This T cell receptor beta chain was recorded in a study of blood T cell repertoires in COVID-19. Study background: The study drew acute and convalescent COVID-19 samples from the United States, Italy and Spain.

This clone is a singleton in its sample. V gave up 4 bases and J gave up 1 base; unmatched junction bases: 7. Germline CDR1 and CDR2: MGHDK and SYGVNS. CDR3 length: 15 amino acids. The repertoire was sequenced with immunoSEQ multiplex PCR; TCRdb's copy has only in-frame clones and lacks some. The sample has 250,000 or so clones, 70% to 90% seen once. Source material: PBMCs or T cells enriched from blood (not recorded which). This sequence originates from a woman between 50 and 59 years old who had been exposed to COVID-19. The chain uses TRBV25-1 and TRBJ2-7, with 7 bases fitting TRBD1. CDR3 amino acids: CASSVQGRGSYEQYF. Written as DNA, the CDR3 is TGTGCCAGCAGTGTACAGGGGCGAGGTTCCTACGAGCAGTACTTC.